This TCR beta chain was found in a study of T cell changes during pregnancy in multiple sclerosis. The assay was immunoSEQ multiplex PCR, and TCRdb's table has in-frame clones only and misses some. The sample lists 91,000 or so clones; approximately 92% were seen once. Germline V gene data show CDR1 as MNHEY and CDR2 as SVGAGI. This CDR3 region has 14 residues. V was pared by 7 bases and J by 5 bases, with 17 bases between. The sequence came from a female donor with multiple sclerosis, enrolled in a pregnancy study. The chain has TRBV6-5 and TRBJ1-2, with a possible D match to TRBD1 (5 bases). Sequencing used peripheral blood, obtained after pregnancy. CDR3 residues: CASTPQGGPYGYTF. For the CDR3, the DNA is TGTGCCAGCACCCCTCAGGGAGGGCCATATGGCTACACCTTC.